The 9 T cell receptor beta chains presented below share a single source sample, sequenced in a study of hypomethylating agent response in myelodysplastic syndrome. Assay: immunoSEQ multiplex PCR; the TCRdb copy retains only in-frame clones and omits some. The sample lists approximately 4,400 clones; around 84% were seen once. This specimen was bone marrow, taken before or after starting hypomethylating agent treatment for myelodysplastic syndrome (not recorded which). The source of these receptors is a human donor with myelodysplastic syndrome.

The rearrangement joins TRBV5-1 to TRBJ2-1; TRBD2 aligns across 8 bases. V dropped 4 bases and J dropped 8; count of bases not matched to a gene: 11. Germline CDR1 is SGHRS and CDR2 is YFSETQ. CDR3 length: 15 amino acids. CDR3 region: CASSRTSGLVDEQFF. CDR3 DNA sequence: TGCGCCAGCAGCCGCACTAGCGGTTTGGTGGATGAGCAGTTCTTC. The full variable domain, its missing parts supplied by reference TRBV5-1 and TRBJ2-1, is KAGVTQTPRYLIKTRGQQVTLSCSPISGHRSVSWYQQTPGQGLQFLFEYFSETQRNKGNFPGRFSGRQFSNSRSEMNVSTLELGDSALYLCASSRTSGLVDEQFFGPGTRLTVL.

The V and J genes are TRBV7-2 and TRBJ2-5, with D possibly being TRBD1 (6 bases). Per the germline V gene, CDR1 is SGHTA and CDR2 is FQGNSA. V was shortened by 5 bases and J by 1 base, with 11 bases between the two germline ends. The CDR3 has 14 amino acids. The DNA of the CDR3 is TGTGCCAGCAGCCCGGACAGAGTCCAAGAGACCCAGTACTTC. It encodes CASSPDRVQETQYF.

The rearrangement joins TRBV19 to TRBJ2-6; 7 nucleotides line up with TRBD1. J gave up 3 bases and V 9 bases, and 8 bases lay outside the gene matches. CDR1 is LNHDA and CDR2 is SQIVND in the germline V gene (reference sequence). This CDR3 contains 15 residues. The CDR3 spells CASQDQGVGANVLTF. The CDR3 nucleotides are TGTGCCAGCCAAGACCAGGGGGTTGGGGCCAACGTCCTGACTTTC.

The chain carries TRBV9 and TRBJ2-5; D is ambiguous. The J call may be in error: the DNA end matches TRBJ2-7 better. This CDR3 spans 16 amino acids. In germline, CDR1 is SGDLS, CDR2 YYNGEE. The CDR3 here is CASSVGSETAPYEQYF. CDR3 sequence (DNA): TGTGCCAGCAGCGTAGGGTCGGAGACTGCCCCCTACGAGCAGTACTTC.

CDR3 in amino acids: CASSLGSNQPQHF. The CDR3 nucleotides are TGTGCCAGCAGCCTCGGGAGCAATCAGCCCCAGCATTTT. The rearrangement uses TRBV9 and TRBJ1-5, with D hard to call. V lost 4 bases and J lost 1, with 6 bases in between. Germline CDR1 SGDLS, CDR2 YYNGEE. The length of the CDR3 is 13 residues.

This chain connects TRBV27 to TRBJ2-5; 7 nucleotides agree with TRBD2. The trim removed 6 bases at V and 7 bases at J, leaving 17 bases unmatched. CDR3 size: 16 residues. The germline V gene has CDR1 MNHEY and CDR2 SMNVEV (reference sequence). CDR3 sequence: CASRLTSSAGPGTQYF. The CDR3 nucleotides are TGTGCCAGCAGGTTGACTAGCAGCGCGGGGCCGGGGACCCAGTACTTC.

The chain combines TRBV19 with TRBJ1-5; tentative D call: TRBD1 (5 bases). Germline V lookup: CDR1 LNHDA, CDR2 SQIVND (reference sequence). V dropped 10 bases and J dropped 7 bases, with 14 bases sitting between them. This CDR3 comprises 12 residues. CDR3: CATAGREQPQHF. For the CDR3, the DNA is TGTGCCACTGCAGGGAGGGAACAGCCCCAGCATTTT.

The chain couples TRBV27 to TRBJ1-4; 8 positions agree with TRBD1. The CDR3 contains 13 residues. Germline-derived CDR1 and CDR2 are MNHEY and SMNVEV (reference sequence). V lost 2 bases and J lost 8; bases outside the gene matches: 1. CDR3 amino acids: CASSLDRGEKLFF. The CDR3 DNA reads TGTGCCAGCAGTTTAGACAGGGGAGAAAAACTGTTTTTT.

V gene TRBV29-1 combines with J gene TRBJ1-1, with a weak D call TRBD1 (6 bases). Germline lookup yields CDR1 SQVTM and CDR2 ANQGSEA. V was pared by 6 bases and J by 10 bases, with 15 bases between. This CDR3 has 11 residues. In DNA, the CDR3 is TGCAGCGTCGCCGAACAGGGTTCAGCTTTCTTT. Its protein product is CSVAEQGSAFF.